This T cell receptor beta chain was sequenced in a study of CD8 T cells in Susac syndrome. Trimming took off 2 bases at V and 5 bases at J, with 10 bases between the two ends. Germline V gene data show CDR1 as SGHRS and CDR2 as YFSETQ. The CDR3 is made up of 13 amino acids. Random-hexamer reverse transcription was applied to about 0.45 to 1 ug RNA. MiXCR was run by TCRdb on the immunoSEQ multiplex PCR reads, yielding one entry per CDR3 protein. The data show 190,000 or so distinct CDR3 sequences, with more than 85% seen just once and 0.082% held by the top ten. The sample was CD4+ T cells from PBMCs. The receptor's source is a human donor with multiple sclerosis. The chain links TRBV5-1 to TRBJ1-1; TRBD1 might be the D (5 bases). The CDR3 DNA sequence: TGCGCCAGCAGCTTCAGGGTGGAGACTGAAGCTTTCTTT. This translates into CASSFRVETEAFF.